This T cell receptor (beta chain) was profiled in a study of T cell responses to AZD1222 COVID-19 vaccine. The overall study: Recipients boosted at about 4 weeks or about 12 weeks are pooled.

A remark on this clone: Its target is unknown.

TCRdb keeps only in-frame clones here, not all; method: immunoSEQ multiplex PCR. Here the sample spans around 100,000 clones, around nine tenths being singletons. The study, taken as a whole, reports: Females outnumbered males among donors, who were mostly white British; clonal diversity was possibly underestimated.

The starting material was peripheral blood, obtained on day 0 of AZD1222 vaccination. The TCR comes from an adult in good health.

The CDR3 region has the DNA TGTGCCAGCAGCCGGGAGGGCTTGAGAGGCTACACCTTC. Protein sequence: CASSREGLRGYTF. The chain links TRBV4-2 to TRBJ1-2, with D uncertain. The CDR3 runs 13 residues. Germline CDR1 LGHNA, CDR2 YNFKEQ. V gave up 4 bases and J gave up 8 bases, with 14 bases separating them.